The source of this T cell receptor (beta chain) is a study of PD-1 blockade in mismatch repair-deficient tumors. Notes on this clone: Its antigen is currently unknown.

Here immunoSEQ multiplex PCR was the method, and the copy in TCRdb shows in-frame clones only, minus some. The table includes 80,000 to 130,000 clones, about four fifths detected once. This CDR3 contains 11 residues. The V end lost 3 bases, the J end lost 6 bases, and 6 bases lay between the germline ends. CDR1 and CDR2 from the germline V gene are SQVTM and ANQGSEA. Study-level points and caveats: Rapid post-treatment expansion, then contraction, generally preceding radiologic response, marked tumor-resident clones.

PCR or immunohistochemistry showed mismatch repair deficiency in every enrolled patient. This chain joins TRBV29-1 and TRBJ2-1; D is ambiguous. The starting material was peripheral blood, obtained 35 to 37 weeks after starting pembrolizumab. This receptor was taken from an adult with mismatch repair-deficient cancer. The CDR3: CSVDHSNEQFF. The DNA for the CDR3 is TGCAGCGTTGACCATTCCAATGAGCAGTTCTTC.